The 28 T cell receptor beta chains reported below all come from one sample, sequenced in a study of T cell clones after liver transplantation. Sequencing used immunoSEQ multiplex PCR; TCRdb keeps in-frame clones, though not all of them. The sample has over 5,500 clones, 65% to 80% seen once. This specimen was CD8+ T cells from blood, taken 24 months after liver transplant. These receptors all stem from a human patient who received a liver transplant. Part of the T cells may come from the graft donor.

This clone was recorded only once. This sequence joins TRBV19 and TRBJ2-2; no definite D call. V lost 9 bases and J lost 6, with 8 bases in between. Germline V gives CDR1 LNHDA, CDR2 SQIVND (reference sequence). This CDR3 is 11 amino acids long. In DNA form, the CDR3 reads TGTGCCAGCACATCGGCCGGGGAGCTGTTTTTT. It translates to CASTSAGELFF.

The chain joins TRBV11-1 to TRBJ1-1; a weak D match, TRBD1 (5 bases). CDR1 is SGHAT, CDR2 FQDESV, per germline (reference sequence). Trimming pared 0 bases from V and 2 bases from J, leaving 7 bases between. The CDR3 spans 14 residues. In DNA form, the CDR3 reads TGTGCCAGCAGCTTAGCGGGGCATAACACTGAAGCTTTCTTT. Protein sequence: CASSLAGHNTEAFF.

The V and J genes are TRBV7-8 and TRBJ2-3, with a tentative D call TRBD1 (6 bases). Germline V gene lookup returns CDR1 SGHVS and CDR2 FQNEAQ. This CDR3 has 13 residues. Trimming removed 1 base at V and 12 bases at J, with 14 bases between. The DNA for the CDR3 is TGTGCCAGCAGCTTAGAGGGGGTTCGACCCCAGTATTTT. This encodes CASSLEGVRPQYF. Looking up the rest from reference TRBV7-8 and TRBJ2-3 gives the full variable domain: GAGVSQSPRYKVAKRGQDVALRCDPISGHVSLFWYQQALGQGPEFLTYFQNEAQLDKSGLPSDRFFAERPEGSVSTLKIQRTQQEDSAVYLCASSLEGVRPQYFGPGTRLTVL.

V gene TRBV13 combines with J gene TRBJ1-1; D possibly corresponds to TRBD1 (5 bases). There are 14 residues in the CDR3. Between the trimmed V and J ends, which lost 0 bases and 7 bases, there was a span of 12 bases. Per germline, CDR1 PRHDT and CDR2 FYEKMQ (reference sequence). CDR3 amino acids: CASSLGGPVGEAFF. CDR3 bases: TGTGCCAGCAGCTTAGGGGGGCCCGTCGGTGAAGCTTTCTTT.

The chain employs TRBV6-1 and TRBJ2-7; TRBD2 matches 10 bases. Trimming removed 11 bases from V and 7 bases from J; junction bases left unmatched: 17. CDR3 length: 15 amino acids. Germline CDR1 MNHNS, CDR2 SASEGT. CDR3 in DNA: TGTGCCGGGCACTCTCCGGGACTAGCGTCTGCGGAGCAGTACTTC. Translation: CAGHSPGLASAEQYF.

This clone showed up just a few times. The chain uses TRBV19 and TRBJ2-1; 12 bases line up with TRBD2. CDR3 length: 17 amino acids. With V trimmed by 5 bases and J by 4 bases, 9 bases remained unmatched. CDR1 is LNHDA and CDR2 is SQIVND in the germline V gene (reference sequence). The DNA of the CDR3 is TGTGCCAGTAGTTATCCAGGACTAGCGGGGCGATACAATGAGCAGTTCTTC. Encoded protein: CASSYPGLAGRYNEQFF. The whole variable domain, filled in from reference TRBV19 and TRBJ2-1, reads DGGITQSPKYLFRKEGQNVTLSCEQNLNHDAMYWYRQDPGQGLRLIYYSQIVNDFQKGDIAEGYSVSREKKESFPLTVTSAQKNPTAFYLCASSYPGLAGRYNEQFFGPGTRLTVL.

This chain uses TRBV7-9 with TRBJ1-2; tentative D call: TRBD1 (6 bases). The CDR3 runs to 16 residues. CDR1 and CDR2 from the germline V gene are SEHNR and FQNEAQ (reference sequence). V lost 0 bases, J lost 4 bases, and 15 bases lay in between. CDR3 amino acids: CASSLARGILSYGYTF. CDR3 bases: TGTGCCAGCAGCTTAGCCAGGGGAATTTTGAGCTATGGCTACACCTTC.

The gene calls are TRBV5-1 and TRBJ2-3; 10 nucleotides align to TRBD2. Trimming cost V 0 bases and J 2 bases; bases outside gene matches: 6. Germline-derived CDR1 and CDR2 are SGHRS and YFSETQ. The CDR3 consists of 17 residues. Here the CDR3 DNA reads TGCGCCAGCAGCTTGGAGTCTAGCGGGAGACCCACAGATACGCAGTATTTT. Amino acids: CASSLESSGRPTDTQYF.

The CDR3 DNA reads TGTGCCAGCAGCGGTAGCGGGAGAGGGGCGGATACGCAGTATTTT. It codes for CASSGSGRGADTQYF. The V gene is TRBV9, the J gene TRBJ2-3; 9 bases line up with TRBD2. This CDR3 contains 15 residues. V shed 3 bases and J 6 bases; nucleotides not matched to a gene: 8. CDR1 is SGDLS and CDR2 is YYNGEE in the germline V gene.

CDR3 in amino acids: CASSLTTGGTTEAFF. CDR3 nucleotide sequence: TGTGCCAGCAGCTTAACGACAGGGGGGACCACTGAAGCTTTCTTT. The chain recombines TRBV7-3 with TRBJ1-1; 9 bases map to TRBD1. V shed 0 bases, J shed 4 bases, and the junction held 3 bases outside the gene matches. Germline CDR1 and CDR2: SGHTA and FQGTGA. The CDR3 sequence is 15 residues long.

CDR3 region: CASKRRNQPQHF. The CDR3 nucleotides are TGTGCCAGCAAGCGGAGAAATCAGCCCCAGCATTTT. This rearrangement joins TRBV28 to TRBJ1-5, with D uncertain. Germline assignment: CDR1 MDHEN and CDR2 SYDVKM. Trimming stripped 7 bases from V and 4 bases from J, with 8 bases between. The CDR3 runs 12 residues.

The V gene is TRBV27, the J gene TRBJ1-4, with TRBD1 as a possible D gene (6 bases). Looked up from germline, CDR1 is MNHEY and CDR2 is SMNVEV (reference sequence). The CDR3 is 15 residues long. Deletions cut 3 bases from V and 11 bases from J, with 19 bases between. Here the CDR3 reads CASSFDPQGTGKLFF. Written as DNA, the CDR3 is TGTGCCAGCAGTTTTGATCCCCAGGGTACAGGGAAACTGTTTTTT.

The chain combines TRBV7-8 with TRBJ2-6; possible D gene TRBD2, 5 bases. Germline V CDR1 and CDR2: SGHVS, FQNEAQ. V was shortened by 5 bases and J by 1 base, with 15 bases between the two germline ends. CDR3 length equals 17 residues. The CDR3 nucleotides read TGTGCCAGCAGCAACGGGGATGAGTTGTCTGGGGCCAACGTCCTGACTTTC. It specifies CASSNGDELSGANVLTF.

CDR3 in amino acids: CASRSARTVKNEKLFF. The CDR3 DNA reads as TGTGCCAGTCGATCGGCCCGGACAGTGAAGAATGAAAAACTGTTTTTT. The chain employs TRBV19 and TRBJ1-4, with D possibly being TRBD1 (6 bases). Germline V gene sequence: CDR1 LNHDA, CDR2 SQIVND (reference sequence). The V end lost 8 bases, the J end lost 5 bases, and 21 bases lay between the germline ends. CDR3 length: 16 residues. Looking up the rest from reference TRBV19 and TRBJ1-4 gives the full variable domain: DGGITQSPKYLFRKEGQNVTLSCEQNLNHDAMYWYRQDPGQGLRLIYYSQIVNDFQKGDIAEGYSVSREKKESFPLTVTSAQKNPTAFYLCASRSARTVKNEKLFFGSGTQLSVL.

This clone was seen only a few times. V is TRBV6-4 and J is TRBJ2-2; 7 positions agree with TRBD1. Germline assignment: CDR1 MRHNA and CDR2 SNTAGT. Unmatched junction bases numbered 3, after V lost 4 bases and J lost 4 bases. CDR3 size: 14 residues. CDR3 in amino acids: CASSGQGSTGELFF. In DNA form, the CDR3 reads TGTGCCAGCAGTGGACAGGGATCCACCGGGGAGCTGTTTTTT.

This clone was seen only once. The chain combines TRBV7-9 with TRBJ2-3; D is perhaps TRBD1 (6 bases). Germline V gene sequence: CDR1 SEHNR, CDR2 FQNEAQ (reference sequence). This CDR3 is 16 amino acids long. Trimming pared 5 bases from V and 3 bases from J, leaving 18 bases between. The CDR3 is CASSLLTGIGTDTQYF. CDR3 bases: TGTGCCAGCAGCCTATTAACAGGGATTGGTACAGATACGCAGTATTTT.

This chain uses TRBV6-1 with TRBJ1-1, with D perhaps TRBD1 (5 bases). V was clipped by 1 base and J by 3 bases, with 9 bases between them. The CDR3 is made up of 14 amino acids. Germline values: CDR1 MNHNS, CDR2 SASEGT. The CDR3 bases are TGTGCCAGCAGTGAAGGCGACAGCTACACTGAAGCTTTCTTT. This codes for CASSEGDSYTEAFF.

The gene calls are TRBV7-9 and TRBJ2-5; D not certain. The CDR3 length is 15 residues. Germline CDR1 and CDR2: SEHNR and FQNEAQ (reference sequence). V shed 6 bases and J shed 4 bases, with 18 bases lying between them. DNA for the CDR3: TGTGCCAGCAGAGTCAACAGTCGGAACGGAGAGACCCAGTACTTC. The encoded protein is CASRVNSRNGETQYF.

This clone is labeled medium-sized. The J gene is TRBJ1-1, the V gene TRBV7-9; tentatively, D is TRBD1 (5 bases). Trimming took 2 bases from V and 1 from J, leaving 14 bases between them. The CDR3 loop spans 16 amino acids. Germline CDR1 SEHNR, CDR2 FQNEAQ (reference sequence). The CDR3 loop reads CASSLLGDGTNTEAFF. In DNA form, the CDR3 reads TGTGCCAGCAGCTTATTGGGGGATGGGACGAACACTGAAGCTTTCTTT.

This chain links TRBV5-1 with TRBJ2-1, with 7 bases matching TRBD2. V trimming: 0 bases; J trimming: 2 bases; junction bases outside the gene matches: 5. Germline V gene lookup returns CDR1 SGHRS and CDR2 YFSETQ. The CDR3 contains 16 residues. Here the CDR3 reads CASSLGLTSAYNEQFF. The CDR3 region has the DNA TGCGCCAGCAGCTTGGGGCTTACTAGCGCCTACAATGAGCAGTTCTTC.

By its share, this clone is large. The V call is TRBV7-3, the J call TRBJ1-1; D is undetermined. Germline V gene sequence: CDR1 SGHTA, CDR2 FQGTGA. Trimming removed 8 bases from V and 5 bases from J, with 9 bases in between. The CDR3 is 11 residues long. For the CDR3, the DNA is TGTGCCAGCTTAGGCACGACTGAAGCTTTCTTT. Translation: CASLGTTEAFF.

This clone showed up just a few times. The gene calls are TRBV15 and TRBJ2-3; 11 nucleotides agree with TRBD1. The length of the CDR3 is 15 residues. J lost 3 bases, V lost 5 bases, and 4 bases had no gene match. Germline CDR1 reads LNHNV; CDR2 reads YYDKDF (reference sequence). The CDR3 reads CATSPGQGETDTQYF. CDR3 DNA sequence: TGTGCCACCAGCCCGGGACAGGGGGAAACAGATACGCAGTATTTT.

The CDR3: CASSLAGPYNEQFF. DNA of the CDR3: TGTGCCAGCAGTCTAGCGGGGCCCTACAATGAGCAGTTCTTC. The genes are TRBV27 and TRBJ2-1, with 9 bases fitting TRBD2. Germline loops: CDR1 MNHEY, CDR2 SMNVEV (reference sequence). This CDR3 is 14 amino acids long. The trim removed 5 bases at V and 2 bases at J, leaving 1 base unmatched.

The chain couples TRBV7-3 to TRBJ1-2; no clear D gene. The germline V and J ends were trimmed by 1 base and 5 bases, with 11 bases remaining between them. The V gene's germline CDR1 is SGHTA and CDR2 FQGTGA. The length of the CDR3 is 14 residues. In DNA form, the CDR3 reads TGTGCCAGCAGCTTAAAAGCCAGCTCTTATGGCTACACCTTC. Amino acid sequence: CASSLKASSYGYTF.

The rearrangement joins TRBV4-3 to TRBJ1-5; no definite D call. Trimming removed 4 bases from V and 2 bases from J, with 12 bases in between. This CDR3 has 15 amino acids. The germline CDR1 and CDR2 sequences are LGHNA and YSLEER. CDR3 loop: CASSPDAGGNQPQHF. The CDR3 nucleotides are TGCGCCAGCAGCCCCGACGCAGGAGGCAATCAGCCCCAGCATTTT.

This clone was recorded a few times. This chain joins TRBV7-9 and TRBJ2-7; D may be TRBD2 (7 bases). Trimming pared 5 bases from V and 12 bases from J, leaving 17 bases between. The germline gives CDR1 SEHNR, CDR2 FQNEAQ (reference sequence). The length of the CDR3 is 12 residues. CDR3 in amino acids: CASSLGGGAPYF. Written as DNA, the CDR3 is TGTGCCAGCAGCCTAGGGGGGGGAGCTCCGTACTTC.

In this sample, this clone turned up a few times. The chain recombines TRBV15 with TRBJ2-1; D might be TRBD2 (6 bases). Germline V lookup: CDR1 LNHNV, CDR2 YYDKDF (reference sequence). CDR3 size: 14 residues. V dropped 0 bases and J dropped 5 bases, with 8 bases sitting between them. The CDR3 spells CATSRELADNEQFF. The CDR3, as DNA: TGTGCCACCAGCAGAGAACTAGCCGACAATGAGCAGTTCTTC.

The V gene is TRBV27, the J gene TRBJ2-3; possible D gene TRBD2, 8 bases. This CDR3 region has 16 residues. The germline gives CDR1 MNHEY, CDR2 SMNVEV (reference sequence). Trimming removed 7 bases from V and 2 bases from J, with 19 bases in between. DNA of the CDR3: TGTGCCAGCACCGGGAGGGGGCCCCGGACCACAGATACGCAGTATTTT. Protein sequence: CASTGRGPRTTDTQYF.